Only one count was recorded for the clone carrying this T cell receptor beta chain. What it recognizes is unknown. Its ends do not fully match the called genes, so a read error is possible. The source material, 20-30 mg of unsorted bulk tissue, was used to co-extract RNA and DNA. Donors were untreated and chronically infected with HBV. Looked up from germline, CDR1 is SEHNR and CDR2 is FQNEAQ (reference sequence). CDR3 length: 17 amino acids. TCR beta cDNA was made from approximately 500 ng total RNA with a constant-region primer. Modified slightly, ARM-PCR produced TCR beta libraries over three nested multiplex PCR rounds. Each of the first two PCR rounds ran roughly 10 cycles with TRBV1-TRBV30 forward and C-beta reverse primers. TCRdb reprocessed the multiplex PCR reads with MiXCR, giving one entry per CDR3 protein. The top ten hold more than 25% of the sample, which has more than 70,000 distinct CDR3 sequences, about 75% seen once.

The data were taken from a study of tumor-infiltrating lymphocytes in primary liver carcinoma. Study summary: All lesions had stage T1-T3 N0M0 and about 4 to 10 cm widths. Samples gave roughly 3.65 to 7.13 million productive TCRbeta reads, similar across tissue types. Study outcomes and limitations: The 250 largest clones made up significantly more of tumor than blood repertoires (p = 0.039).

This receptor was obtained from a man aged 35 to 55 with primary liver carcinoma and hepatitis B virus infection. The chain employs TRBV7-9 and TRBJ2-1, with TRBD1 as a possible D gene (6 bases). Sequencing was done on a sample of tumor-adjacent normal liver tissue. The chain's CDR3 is CASSLPYQGSKTNELFF. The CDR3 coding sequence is TGTGCCAGCAGCTTACCATATCAGGGGTCTAAAACAAATGAGCTGTTCTTC.